Listed below are T cell receptor beta chains from one sample, sequenced in a study of post-analysis software for immune sequencing data. MiXCR, run by TCRdb on the PCR reads, gives a single entry per CDR3 protein. The sample holds approximately 460,000 distinct CDR3 sequences, approximately 45% seen once. Source material: blood. The receptors were gathered from a girl between 10 and 17 years old with multiple sclerosis. The conserved cysteine and the conserved F or W are not part of the CDR3 here.

J gene: TRBJ2-1; V gene: TRBV28; CDR3 protein: ASSRMTGKFGNEQF
J gene: TRBJ2-7; V gene: TRBV6-5; CDR3 protein: ASSYSLGYEQY
J gene: TRBJ1-1; V gene: TRBV11-1; CDR3 protein: ASSLDLKTEAF
J gene: TRBJ2-5; V gene: TRBV12-3/TRBV12-4; CDR3 protein: ASSLWAGGPETQY
J gene: TRBJ2-5; V gene: TRBV20-1; CDR3 protein: SALQEETQY
J gene: TRBJ2-5; V gene: TRBV7-2; CDR3 protein: ASSPGLAGAGETQY
J gene: TRBJ2-7; V gene: TRBV14; CDR3 protein: ASSPRDARDSYEQY
J gene: TRBJ2-7; V gene: TRBV5-1; CDR3 protein: ASSSPGQVYEQY
J gene: TRBJ2-6; V gene: TRBV20-1; CDR3 protein: SQGNPSGANVRT
J gene: TRBJ2-1; V gene: TRBV3-1; CDR3 protein: ASSQDLGGSSYNEQF
J gene: TRBJ2-3; V gene: TRBV14; CDR3 protein: ASSQDFFDTQY
J gene: TRBJ2-7; V gene: TRBV29-1; CDR3 protein: SVEDSSYVQY
J gene: TRBJ2-6; V gene: TRBV15; CDR3 protein: ATSRRPGFSGANVLT
J gene: TRBJ2-7; V gene: TRBV14; CDR3 protein: ASSQGLHDEQY
J gene: TRBJ2-1; V gene: TRBV10-3; CDR3 protein: AISERKEPLAGGSYNEQF
J gene: TRBJ1-2; V gene: TRBV6-1; CDR3 protein: ASSEVGQGYGYT
J gene: TRBJ2-3; V gene: TRBV27; CDR3 protein: ASGWEY
J gene: TRBJ2-7; V gene: TRBV29-1; CDR3 protein: SVTSGSSEQY
J gene: TRBJ2-7; V gene: TRBV5-5; CDR3 protein: ASSPVKLHYEQY
J gene: NA; V gene: TRBV25-1; CDR3 protein: ASSGTFQGRKETQY
J gene: TRBJ2-1; V gene: TRBV5-1; CDR3 protein: ASSPDGGGSSYNEQF
J gene: TRBJ2-4; V gene: TRBV6-5; CDR3 protein: ASSPRVGVAKNIQY
J gene: TRBJ2-7; V gene: TRBV5-1; CDR3 protein: ASSKQGLGDEQY
J gene: TRBJ2-1; V gene: TRBV28; CDR3 protein: ASSLPAGEQF